This TCR beta chain was sequenced during a study of T cells in women clearing cervical HPV infection. On this clone itself: Its antigen is currently unknown. The junction does not match germline at one end; this may be a read error. The read ends 3 residues shy of where the CDR3 ends; the end is completed using the germline J gene.

General study results and limits: A classifier using richness and V gene abundances reached an AUC of about 0.83.

TCRdb keeps only in-frame clones here, not all; method: immunoSEQ multiplex PCR. The sample yields tens of thousands of clones, of which the top ten take up approximately 4.5%. The germline CDR1 and CDR2 sequences are LGHNA and YNFKEQ. The CDR3 loop spans 15 amino acids. The TCR originated in a woman between 18 and 70 years old with a cervical HPV16 infection that either progressed to CIN3+ or cleared (not recorded which). The sequenced sample consisted of blood buffy coat. The chain uses TRBV4-2 and TRBJ2-1; D might be TRBD2 (6 bases). CDR3 residues: CASSQDGTAHNEQFF. The CDR3 bases that were read are TGCGCCAGCAGCCAAGACGGGACTGCACACAATGAG.